This T cell receptor beta chain was sequenced in a study of regulatory T cells in long-lasting Graves disease. Overall study findings and caveats: Shared public clonotypes totalled over 2,500 in persistent patients, compared with about 970 in new patients. Those with persistent Graves' had less TCR diversity than newly diagnosed patients.

CDR1 is SGHVS, CDR2 FNYEAQ, per germline. CDR3 length: 16 residues. V dropped 1 base and J dropped 0 bases, with 12 bases sitting between them. Time point specified: persistent/refractory GD, antithyroid drugs over 5 years with positive TRAb. PBMC RNA was the source of the TCR library. For TCR beta, libraries came from iRepertoire HTBI primers and Arm-PCR of CDR3 regions. From the multiplex PCR reads, TCRdb called clonotypes with MiXCR, one entry per CDR3 protein. The sample has approximately 690,000 distinct CDR3 sequences, 30% seen once; the top ten hold under 55%. On this clonotype: Antigen unknown.

This sample comprised peripheral blood mononuclear cells (PBMCs), obtained when the disease was refractory, from a patient treated with antithyroid drugs. The rearrangement uses TRBV7-6 and TRBJ1-1; D remains ambiguous. This receptor was obtained from a female donor with Graves disease. The CDR3 loop reads CASSLEAEGLNTEAFF. CDR3 coding DNA: TGTGCCAGCAGCTTAGAGGCCGAGGGCCTGAACACTGAAGCTTTCTTT. The full variable domain, its missing parts supplied by reference TRBV7-6 and TRBJ1-1, is GAGVSQSPRYKVTKRGQDVALRCDPISGHVSLYWYRQALGQGPEFLTYFNYEAQQDKSGLPNDRFSAERPEGSISTLTIQRTEQRDSAMYRCASSLEAEGLNTEAFFGQGTRLTVV.